The next 28 T cell receptor beta chains were all read from a single sample in a study of blood T cell repertoires in COVID-19. Clones were sequenced by immunoSEQ multiplex PCR, and TCRdb holds only the in-frame ones, with some missing. The sample lists roughly 80,000 clones, around 80% occurring once. The sequencing sample was made of peripheral blood. The receptors were gathered from a man older than 75 with acute or convalescent COVID-19.

The chain combines TRBV5-1 with TRBJ2-1, with 8 bases identical to TRBD2. The CDR3 covers 16 residues. V gave up 1 base and J gave up 7 bases; unmatched junction bases: 10. CDR1 and CDR2 (germline): SGHRS, YFSETQ. The CDR3 here is CASSLQGRGASNEQFF. Written as DNA, the CDR3 is TGCGCCAGCAGCTTGCAGGGGCGGGGGGCCTCGAATGAGCAGTTCTTC. Full variable domain (outside the CDR3, taken from reference TRBV5-1 and TRBJ2-1): KAGVTQTPRYLIKTRGQQVTLSCSPISGHRSVSWYQQTPGQGLQFLFEYFSETQRNKGNFPGRFSGRQFSNSRSEMNVSTLELGDSALYLCASSLQGRGASNEQFFGPGTRLTVL.

The chain is built from TRBV3-1 (or the pseudogene TRBV3-2) and TRBJ1-3; D possibly corresponds to TRBD1 (6 bases). CDR1 and CDR2 (germline): LGHDT, YNNKEL (reference sequence). CDR3 length equals 18 residues. Trimming took off 3 bases at V and 4 bases at J, with 22 bases between the two ends. CDR3 coding DNA: TGTGCCAGCAGCCACCGACCGGGACATCGCCTGTGGGGAAACACCATATATTTT. It codes for CASSHRPGHRLWGNTIYF.

The sample holds a few counts of this clone. The chain is built from TRBV5-1 and TRBJ2-7, with D possibly being TRBD2 (5 bases). The CDR3 has 15 amino acids. V lost 0 bases and J lost 2, with 12 bases in between. Germline CDR1 SGHRS, CDR2 YFSETQ. Written as DNA, the CDR3 is TGCGCCAGCAGCTTGGACAGTGGGAGAACCTACGAGCAGTACTTC. Translated, it gives CASSLDSGRTYEQYF.

The gene calls are TRBV5-1 and TRBJ2-3; D is possibly TRBD1 (5 bases). The V end lost 6 bases, the J end lost 2 bases, and 10 bases lay between the germline ends. The germline V gene has CDR1 SGHRS and CDR2 YFSETQ. There are 13 residues in the CDR3. CDR3 nucleotide sequence: TGCGCCAGCAATGGACACAACACAGATACGCAGTATTTT. This encodes CASNGHNTDTQYF.

This clone was seen a single time. For the CDR3, the DNA is TGTGCCAGCAGCTTGGGGGCCCCCCAGGGGGCCTACGAGCAGTACTTC. It specifies CASSLGAPQGAYEQYF. The chain combines TRBV5-4 with TRBJ2-7, with TRBD1 matching 7 bases. Germline lookup yields CDR1 SGHNT and CDR2 YYREEE (reference sequence). The V and J ends lost 0 bases and 2 bases, in that order; junction bases with no gene match: 8. The CDR3 has 16 amino acids.

V gene TRBV5-1 combines with J gene TRBJ1-2; 9 nucleotides line up with TRBD1. Germline trimming cut 4 bases from V and 8 bases from J; bases unmatched to any gene: 9. The length of the CDR3 is 14 residues. Germline loops: CDR1 SGHRS, CDR2 YFSETQ. DNA for the CDR3: TGCGCCAGCAGCGTGGACAGGGGCGGGTACGGCTACACCTTC. Encoded protein: CASSVDRGGYGYTF.

The V and J genes are TRBV6-5 and TRBJ1-2; TRBD1 might be the D (6 bases). There are 13 residues in the CDR3. V dropped 10 bases and J dropped 1 base, with 13 bases sitting between them. The V gene's germline CDR1 is MNHEY and CDR2 SVGAGI. CDR3 nucleotide sequence: TGTGCCACCTGGACAGCGCTTAACTATGGCTACACCTTC. Translating gives CATWTALNYGYTF.

This rearrangement joins TRBV3-1 (or the pseudogene TRBV3-2) to TRBJ2-7; D call uncertain. V was pared by 4 bases and J by 4 bases, with 8 bases between. Germline CDR1 and CDR2: LGHDT and YNNKEL (reference sequence). This CDR3 is built from 12 residues. The CDR3 region is CASSLSQYEQYF. As DNA, the CDR3 is TGTGCCAGCAGCCTGTCACAGTACGAGCAGTACTTC.

This clone occurred a few times. The chain combines TRBV5-4 with TRBJ1-4; maybe TRBD1 (6 bases). Per the germline V gene, CDR1 is SGHNT and CDR2 is YYREEE (reference sequence). The V end lost 0 bases, the J end lost 7 bases, and 16 bases lay between the germline ends. The CDR3 is 16 amino acids. The CDR3 nucleotides are TGTGCCAGCAGCTTGGACCCGGGACACTTTGGTGAAAAACTGTTTTTT. This gives the protein CASSLDPGHFGEKLFF. Full variable domain (remainder filled in from reference TRBV5-4 and TRBJ1-4): ETGVTQSPTHLIKTRGQQVTLRCSSQSGHNTVSWYQQALGQGPQFIFQYYREEENGRGNFPPRFSGLQFPNYSSELNVNALELDDSALYLCASSLDPGHFGEKLFFGSGTQLSVL.

J is TRBJ1-4 and V is TRBV15; D perhaps matches TRBD1 (6 bases). This CDR3 region has 14 residues. Deletions cut 2 bases from V and 5 bases from J, with 9 bases between. Germline-derived CDR1 and CDR2 are LNHNV and YYDKDF (reference sequence). In DNA form, the CDR3 reads TGTGCCACCAGCAGACAGGGGCGGAATGAAAAACTGTTTTTT. Amino acids: CATSRQGRNEKLFF. Variable domain in full (rest from reference TRBV15 and TRBJ1-4): DAMVIQNPRYQVTQFGKPVTLSCSQTLNHNVMYWYQQKSSQAPKLLFHYYDKDFNNEADTPDNFQSRRPNTSFCFLDIRSPGLGDTAMYLCATSRQGRNEKLFFGSGTQLSVL.

This chain links TRBV6-2 or TRBV6-3 with TRBJ2-1, with D hard to call. V lost 0 bases and J 0 bases, leaving 9 bases between the germline ends. This CDR3 is 16 amino acids long. Germline-derived CDR1 and CDR2 are MNHEY and SVGEGT. The CDR3 DNA reads TGTGCCAGCAGTTACTCTTTACAGAGCTCCTACAATGAGCAGTTCTTC. As protein: CASSYSLQSSYNEQFF.

This chain uses TRBV12-3 or TRBV12-4 with TRBJ1-2; D is unresolved. The V end was cut by 3 bases, the J end by 4 bases, with 9 bases between. The length of the CDR3 is 13 residues. As DNA, the CDR3 is TGTGCCAGCAGTTTTCGGGAAGGCTATGGCTACACCTTC. Residues: CASSFREGYGYTF.

The chain recombines TRBV7-2 with TRBJ1-4; TRBD1 matches at 7 bases. The V segment lost 5 bases and the J segment 5 bases; nucleotides outside the gene matches: 8. The CDR3 loop spans 15 amino acids. The germline CDR1 and CDR2 sequences are SGHTA and FQGNSA. The CDR3 region has the DNA TGTGCCAGCAGCAGCGGACAGGTGGCAAATGAAAAACTGTTTTTT. This encodes CASSSGQVANEKLFF. The complete variable domain, with remaining parts taken from reference TRBV7-2 and TRBJ1-4, reads GAGVSQSPSNKVTEKGKDVELRCDPISGHTALYWYRQSLGQGLEFLIYFQGNSAPDKSGLPSDRFSAERTGGSVSTLTIQRTQQEDSAVYLCASSSGQVANEKLFFGSGTQLSVL.

The V and J genes are TRBV6-2 or TRBV6-3 and TRBJ2-3; 16 bases agree with TRBD2. This CDR3 comprises 18 residues. CDR1 is MNHEY, CDR2 SVGEGT, per germline. With V trimmed by 6 bases and J by 0 bases, 6 bases remained unmatched. CDR3 in amino acids: CASSLGTSGGASTDTQYF. In nucleotides, the CDR3 is TGTGCCAGCAGCCTCGGGACTAGCGGGGGGGCTAGCACAGATACGCAGTATTTT.

The chain employs TRBV6-5 and TRBJ1-5, with 8 nucleotides matching TRBD1. Germline V CDR1 and CDR2: MNHEY, SVGAGI. V lost 6 bases to trimming and J lost 5 bases; unmatched junction nucleotides: 3. This CDR3 comprises 13 residues. The CDR3 DNA reads TGTGCCAGCAGAACACAGGGGGATCAGCCCCAGCATTTT. Protein sequence: CASRTQGDQPQHF.

This clone was counted a few times. The rearrangement links TRBV4-1 to TRBJ1-2; 7 bases align to TRBD1. The trim removed 1 base at V and 1 base at J, leaving 9 bases unmatched. Per the germline V gene, CDR1 is MGHRA and CDR2 is YSYEKL. This CDR3 has 17 residues. CDR3 in DNA: TGCGCCAGCAGCCAAGCGGCAGGGGGAGGAAGTAACTATGGCTACACCTTC. This codes for CASSQAAGGGSNYGYTF.

The rearrangement joins TRBV4-1 to TRBJ1-3; D gene ambiguous. The CDR3 loop spans 15 amino acids. Looked up from germline, CDR1 is MGHRA and CDR2 is YSYEKL. Trimming removed 1 base at V and 2 bases at J, with 9 bases between. This chain's CDR3 is CASSQGASAGNTIYF. CDR3 DNA sequence: TGCGCCAGCAGCCAAGGCGCCAGCGCTGGAAACACCATATATTTT.

The chain is built from TRBV3-1 (or the pseudogene TRBV3-2) and TRBJ1-2; D remains ambiguous. V was trimmed by 0 bases and J by 10 bases, leaving 18 bases between them. Per the germline V gene, CDR1 is LGHDT and CDR2 is YNNKEL (reference sequence). The CDR3 is made up of 15 amino acids. CDR3: CASSQESTGNRHYTF. The CDR3, as DNA: TGTGCCAGCAGCCAAGAAAGTACGGGAAACAGACACTACACCTTC.

The genes are TRBV2 and TRBJ1-5; the match to TRBD1 covers 11 bases. CDR1 is SNHLY and CDR2 is FYNNEI in the germline V gene. Trimming took 7 bases from V and 4 from J; bases not matched to a gene: 3. This CDR3 region has 14 residues. The CDR3 sequence is CASTGQGANQPQHF. DNA of the CDR3: TGTGCCAGCACTGGACAGGGGGCTAATCAGCCCCAGCATTTT.

The V gene is TRBV19, the J gene TRBJ1-6; D is unresolved. The germline V gene has CDR1 LNHDA and CDR2 SQIVND (reference sequence). CDR3 length: 14 residues. V dropped 3 bases and J dropped 6 bases, with 9 bases sitting between them. DNA for the CDR3: TGTGCCAGTAGTATTCCGCGGCTTAATTCACCCCTCCACTTT. Translated: CASSIPRLNSPLHF.

The chain combines TRBV3-1 (or the pseudogene TRBV3-2) with TRBJ1-1; a possible D gene is TRBD1 (6 bases). The length of the CDR3 is 16 residues. CDR1 and CDR2 (germline): LGHDT, YNNKEL (reference sequence). Trimming cost V 1 base and J 1 base, with 13 bases left between them. DNA for the CDR3: TGTGCCAGCAGCCAAGGGGCAGGGGCGCAGAACACTGAAGCTTTCTTT. Its translation: CASSQGAGAQNTEAFF.

This chain uses TRBV5-1 with TRBJ1-1; D ambiguous. V shed 4 bases and J shed 4 bases, with 14 bases lying between them. Germline values: CDR1 SGHRS, CDR2 YFSETQ. The CDR3 consists of 14 residues. The CDR3: CASSDNLASTEAFF. DNA of the CDR3: TGCGCCAGCAGCGACAATTTGGCGAGCACTGAAGCTTTCTTT.

V gene TRBV9 combines with J gene TRBJ1-6; D unresolved. Germline V gene lookup returns CDR1 SGDLS and CDR2 YYNGEE. Deletions cut 1 base from V and 3 bases from J, with 8 bases between. The CDR3 contains 15 residues. CDR3 sequence: CASSVSRSYNSPLHF. CDR3 nucleotides: TGTGCCAGCAGCGTATCCAGAAGCTATAATTCACCCCTCCACTTT.

The CDR3 sequence: CASSIATGSEAFF. The CDR3, as DNA: TGTGCCAGTAGTATAGCTACAGGGAGTGAAGCTTTCTTT. The chain recombines TRBV19 with TRBJ1-1, with D possibly matching TRBD1 (6 bases). Germline V lookup: CDR1 LNHDA, CDR2 SQIVND (reference sequence). CDR3 size: 13 residues. Trimming took 1 base from V and 7 from J, leaving 10 bases between them.

V is TRBV30 and J is TRBJ2-7, with TRBD2 matching over 10 bases. Per germline, CDR1 GTSNPN and CDR2 SVGIG (reference sequence). The trim removed 3 bases at V and 7 bases at J, leaving 6 bases unmatched. The CDR3 is 13 residues long. The CDR3 bases are TGTGCCTGGAGGGGGACTAGCGTCGGGGAGCAGTACTTC. Protein sequence: CAWRGTSVGEQYF.

This clone was observed a few times. The chain has TRBV2 and TRBJ1-2; possibly TRBD1 for D (6 bases). Per the germline V gene, CDR1 is SNHLY and CDR2 is FYNNEI. V lost 7 bases and J lost 7, with 19 bases in between. The CDR3 consists of 14 residues. CDR3 protein: CASKVRGTVGGYTF. The CDR3, as DNA: TGTGCCAGCAAGGTCAGGGGAACTGTCGGTGGCTACACCTTC. Looking up the rest from reference TRBV2 and TRBJ1-2 gives the full variable domain: EPEVTQTPSHQVTQMGQEVILRCVPISNHLYFYWYRQILGQKVEFLVSFYNNEISEKSEIFDDQFSVERPDGSNFTLKIRSTKLEDSAMYFCASKVRGTVGGYTFGSGTRLTVV.

The rearrangement joins TRBV11-2 to TRBJ2-3; 13 nucleotides match TRBD2. The CDR3 spans 18 residues. Germline CDR1 reads SGHAT; CDR2 reads FQNNGV. Trimming cost V 3 bases and J 2 bases; bases outside gene matches: 8. CDR3 sequence reads: CASSFGLAGALTTDTQYF. In DNA form, the CDR3 reads TGTGCCAGCAGCTTTGGACTAGCGGGGGCCCTGACCACAGATACGCAGTATTTT.

This chain uses TRBV5-6 with TRBJ1-6, with D uncertain. Germline lookup yields CDR1 SGHDT and CDR2 YYEEEE. There are 15 residues in the CDR3. With 4 bases removed from V and 8 bases from J, the gap between germline ends came to 16 bases. CDR3 nucleotides: TGTGCCAGCAGCCCCTGGGCGGGTGTCGATTCACCCCTCCACTTT. Protein product: CASSPWAGVDSPLHF.